Shown below are 25 T cell receptor beta chains from a single sample sequenced in a study of shared clonotypes between healthy human individuals. Some clones are missing from TCRdb's copy, which holds only in-frame ones; the method was immunoSEQ multiplex PCR. The sample has some 2.4 million clones, 90% to 95% seen once. Sequencing used naive CD4+ T cells from PBMCs. The subset here: CD45RA+ positively selected. These receptor sequences come from a man between 18 and 35 years old in good health. Some clones in this sample may be carry-over from other donors' samples.

The V gene is TRBV28, the J gene TRBJ1-6, with D perhaps TRBD1 (5 bases). This CDR3 region has 15 residues. Trimming took 3 bases from V and 6 from J, leaving 12 bases between them. Germline-derived CDR1 and CDR2 are MDHEN and SYDVKM. CDR3 DNA sequence: TGTGCCAGCAGTTTCGAGACAGTAGCTAATTCACCCCTCCACTTT. Amino acids: CASSFETVANSPLHF. Complete variable domain (other parts from reference TRBV28 and TRBJ1-6): DVKVTQSSRYLVKRTGEKVFLECVQDMDHENMFWYRQDPGLGLRLIYFSYDVKMKEKGDIPEGYSVSREKKERFSLILESASTNQTSMYLCASSFETVANSPLHFGNGTRLTVT.

Comment on this clone: This CDR3 is also generated by other DNA sequences in the sample. The chain is built from TRBV5-4 and TRBJ2-7; no firm D call. CDR1 SGHNT and CDR2 YYREEE come from the germline V gene (reference sequence). This CDR3 is 11 amino acids long. The germline V and J ends were trimmed by 4 bases and 3 bases, with 5 bases remaining between them. The CDR3 nucleotides read TGTGCCAGCAGCGGCAACTACGAGCAGTACTTC. It yields the protein CASSGNYEQYF. Full variable domain (outside the CDR3, taken from reference TRBV5-4 and TRBJ2-7): ETGVTQSPTHLIKTRGQQVTLRCSSQSGHNTVSWYQQALGQGPQFIFQYYREEENGRGNFPPRFSGLQFPNYSSELNVNALELDDSALYLCASSGNYEQYFGPGTRLTVT.

The rearrangement uses TRBV2 and TRBJ2-7; possibly TRBD1 for D (6 bases). The V end was cut by 8 bases, the J end by 0 bases, with 11 bases between. Germline V gives CDR1 SNHLY, CDR2 FYNNEI. The CDR3 is 13 amino acids. The CDR3 region is CASLEDSSYEQYF. The DNA for the CDR3 is TGTGCCAGCTTGGAGGACAGCTCCTACGAGCAGTACTTC. The full variable domain, rest sourced from reference TRBV2 and TRBJ2-7, is EPEVTQTPSHQVTQMGQEVILRCVPISNHLYFYWYRQILGQKVEFLVSFYNNEISEKSEIFDDQFSVERPDGSNFTLKIRSTKLEDSAMYFCASLEDSSYEQYFGPGTRLTVT.

The V and J genes are TRBV7-9 and TRBJ2-5; 7 nucleotides line up with TRBD2. In germline, CDR1 is SEHNR, CDR2 FQNEAQ (reference sequence). After removal of 5 bases from V and 5 bases from J, the junction contained 8 bases not matched to a gene. CDR3 length equals 14 residues. CDR3 sequence reads: CASSPRLARETQYF. In DNA form, the CDR3 reads TGTGCCAGCAGCCCCCGACTAGCCCGGGAGACCCAGTACTTC.

The V call is TRBV5-1, the J call TRBJ2-5; 9 nucleotides align to TRBD2. V was pared by 4 bases and J by 9 bases, with 13 bases of the junction left unmatched. The germline CDR1 and CDR2 sequences are SGHRS and YFSETQ. The CDR3 has 15 residues. CDR3 amino acids: CASSPGTSIFGAQYF. The CDR3 DNA follows: TGCGCCAGCAGCCCCGGGACTAGCATTTTCGGGGCCCAGTACTTC.

As to this clone: At the DNA level, this CDR3 is encoded by other sequences in the same sample as well. The rearrangement uses TRBV5-1 and TRBJ1-1; D is undetermined. Trimming stripped 0 bases from V and 4 bases from J, with 4 bases between. CDR3 length: 12 residues. Germline lookup yields CDR1 SGHRS and CDR2 YFSETQ. DNA for the CDR3: TGCGCCAGCAGCTTGGTCGGCACTGAAGCTTTCTTT. Protein product: CASSLVGTEAFF.

The chain links TRBV6-1 to TRBJ1-1; perhaps TRBD1 as D (5 bases). Germline CDR1 MNHNS, CDR2 SASEGT. V lost 7 bases to trimming and J lost 1 base, with 10 bases between them. This CDR3 is 13 amino acids long. DNA of the CDR3: TGTGCCAGCAAAAAGGGGACGAACACTGAAGCTTTCTTT. This sequence encodes CASKKGTNTEAFF.

This clone was seen once. The V gene is TRBV15, the J gene TRBJ2-3; no reliable D call. The CDR3 has 13 amino acids. Germline CDR1 LNHNV, CDR2 YYDKDF (reference sequence). With 1 base removed from V and 9 bases from J, the gap between germline ends came to 11 bases. As DNA, the CDR3 is TGTGCCACCAGCAGAGTTCAGGTGTCCACGCAGTATTTT. It yields the protein CATSRVQVSTQYF.

For this clone: The sample carries other DNA sequences with the same CDR3. The J gene is TRBJ1-1, the V gene TRBV2; D might be TRBD1 (5 bases). This CDR3 has 14 residues. CDR1 and CDR2 (germline): SNHLY, FYNNEI. Trimming took 6 bases from V and 0 from J, leaving 11 bases between them. CDR3 nucleotides: TGTGCCAGCAGGGAGGGACGGGTGAACACTGAAGCTTTCTTT. Amino acids: CASREGRVNTEAFF.

The chain joins TRBV18 to TRBJ2-6; TRBD1 is a possible D gene (5 bases). The germline CDR1 and CDR2 sequences are KGHSH and LQKENI. CDR3 length: 17 residues. The V and J ends lost 3 bases and 1 base respectively, with 13 bases between them. CDR3 DNA sequence: TGTGCCAGCTCACCTACCAGGGTCGGTTCTGGGGCCAACGTCCTGACTTTC. This codes for CASSPTRVGSGANVLTF.

CDR3 amino acids: CASSIRTRMGYGYTF. The CDR3 region has the DNA TGTGCCAGCAGTATAAGAACTCGGATGGGCTATGGCTACACCTTC. The chain links TRBV6-6 to TRBJ1-2; D is unresolved. Germline loops: CDR1 MNHNY, CDR2 SVGAGI (reference sequence). CDR3 size: 15 residues. V was clipped by 5 bases and J by 4 bases, with 17 bases between them.

This rearrangement joins TRBV18 to TRBJ1-4, with D possibly TRBD1 on 6 matching bases. The V and J ends lost 2 bases and 8 bases respectively, with 21 bases between them. The CDR3 has 17 amino acids. CDR1 and CDR2 (germline): KGHSH, LQKENI. CDR3 nucleotides: TGTGCCAGCTCACCAAGGCCGCCGACAGGACTTTACGAAAAACTGTTTTTT. Translated: CASSPRPPTGLYEKLFF. The full variable domain, its missing parts supplied by reference TRBV18 and TRBJ1-4, is NAGVMQNPRHLVRRRGQEARLRCSPMKGHSHVYWYRQLPEEGLKFMVYLQKENIIDESGMPKERFSAEFPKEGPSILRIQQVVRGDSAAYFCASSPRPPTGLYEKLFFGSGTQLSVL.

This sequence joins TRBV28 and TRBJ2-7; either TRBD1 or TRBD2 may fit D (6 bases each). The CDR3 extends over 17 amino acids. V was shortened by 3 bases and J by 3 bases, with 21 bases between the two germline ends. Germline V lookup: CDR1 MDHEN, CDR2 SYDVKM. Here the CDR3 DNA reads TGTGCCAGCAGTTTTAGTCTAGGGGGAGGACGCCTCTACGAGCAGTACTTC. Protein: CASSFSLGGGRLYEQYF.

This clone has only a few counts. The gene calls are TRBV7-8 and TRBJ1-5; D is possibly TRBD1 (6 bases). Germline V gives CDR1 SGHVS, CDR2 FQNEAQ. The CDR3 consists of 16 residues. Trimming left V 4 bases short and J 6 bases short, with 19 bases between. For the CDR3, the DNA is TGTGCCAGCAGCTCCGATCAGGGGAACCTTCGTCAGCCCCAGCATTTT. It codes for CASSSDQGNLRQPQHF.

The chain recombines TRBV2 with TRBJ1-4; D gene ambiguous. The CDR3 totals 15 residues. V lost 10 bases and J lost 2, with 17 bases in between. Germline V gene sequence: CDR1 SNHLY, CDR2 FYNNEI. CDR3: CATKGVRNTNEKLFF. The CDR3 DNA follows: TGTGCCACGAAGGGTGTACGGAACACTAATGAAAAACTGTTTTTT. Full variable domain (remainder filled in from reference TRBV2 and TRBJ1-4): EPEVTQTPSHQVTQMGQEVILRCVPISNHLYFYWYRQILGQKVEFLVSFYNNEISEKSEIFDDQFSVERPDGSNFTLKIRSTKLEDSAMYFCATKGVRNTNEKLFFGSGTQLSVL.

The chain carries TRBV2 and TRBJ2-1; 11 bases line up with TRBD2. Germline V gene lookup returns CDR1 SNHLY and CDR2 FYNNEI. CDR3 length equals 15 residues. V lost 6 bases and J lost 9; bases outside the gene matches: 10. The CDR3 sequence is CASRKLLAGGLEQFF. The CDR3 DNA follows: TGTGCCAGCAGGAAACTTCTAGCGGGAGGACTTGAGCAGTTCTTC.

This sequence joins TRBV28 and TRBJ1-1, with TRBD1 matching over 8 bases. Losses at the gene ends were 3 bases for V and 3 bases for J; bases not matched to a gene: 3. Germline CDR1 and CDR2: MDHEN and SYDVKM. This CDR3 is 14 amino acids long. DNA for the CDR3: TGTGCCAGCAGTTTTGACAGGGGTTACACTGAAGCTTTCTTT. Encoded protein: CASSFDRGYTEAFF.

The chain recombines TRBV18 with TRBJ1-2; D gene ambiguous. CDR1 is KGHSH and CDR2 is LQKENI in the germline V gene. The V and J ends lost 3 bases and 3 bases respectively, with 5 bases between them. The CDR3 runs 12 residues. CDR3 DNA: TGTGCCAGCTCACCCGCCGACTATGGCTACACCTTC. This translates into CASSPADYGYTF.

As for this clone: In the same sample, other DNA sequences code for this CDR3. In DNA form, the CDR3 reads TGTGCCAGCAGCCGGCCGGGCAGCTACAATGAGCAGTTCTTC. Protein sequence: CASSRPGSYNEQFF. The chain combines TRBV27 with TRBJ2-1; D is unresolved. CDR3 size: 14 residues. The germline V gene has CDR1 MNHEY and CDR2 SMNVEV (reference sequence). The ends were cut back, 6 bases at V and 3 bases at J, with 12 bases in the middle.

The rearrangement joins TRBV21-1 to TRBJ2-5; the table's D gene call, TRBD2, was not cross checked with the DNA. TRBV21-1 is a pseudogene locus. The CDR3 totals 14 residues. In DNA, the CDR3 is TGTGCCAGCAGCAAAGGGCGGGAGGGTGAGACCCAGTACTTC. This gives the protein CASSKGREGETQYF.

The chain links TRBV7-8 to TRBJ2-2, with 9 nucleotides matching TRBD2. Germline trimming cut 8 bases from V and 3 bases from J; bases unmatched to any gene: 7. CDR1 is SGHVS, CDR2 FQNEAQ, per germline. The CDR3 is 15 residues long. CDR3 protein: CASRLAAVDTGELFF. CDR3 in DNA: TGTGCCAGCCGACTAGCGGCCGTCGACACCGGGGAGCTGTTTTTT.

The rearrangement links TRBV2 to TRBJ1-1; 11 nucleotides line up with TRBD1. V dropped 7 bases and J dropped 6; count of bases not matched to a gene: 7. Germline V CDR1 and CDR2: SNHLY, FYNNEI. This CDR3 has 14 amino acids. CDR3 loop: CASNSDRGRAEAFF. DNA of the CDR3: TGTGCCAGCAACTCGGACAGGGGGCGAGCTGAAGCTTTCTTT.

This chain joins TRBV4-3 and TRBJ2-1; TRBD2 matches 7 bases. The CDR3 contains 17 residues. The V segment lost 0 bases and the J segment 8 bases; nucleotides outside the gene matches: 13. Germline CDR1 reads LGHNA; CDR2 reads YSLEER. CDR3 sequence: CASSQDPPAGTGDEQFF. DNA for the CDR3: TGCGCCAGCAGCCAAGATCCCCCAGCGGGAACAGGCGATGAGCAGTTCTTC.

Turning to this clone: The same CDR3 is also encoded by other DNA sequences in this sample. The J gene is TRBJ2-5, the V gene TRBV27; 9 bases agree with TRBD2. The CDR3 loop spans 15 amino acids. From germline, CDR1 is MNHEY and CDR2 SMNVEV (reference sequence). The J segment lost 4 bases and the V segment lost 1 base, leaving 4 bases of the junction unmatched. The CDR3 reads CASSLYLAGVETQYF. CDR3 nucleotides: TGTGCCAGCAGTTTATATTTAGCGGGAGTAGAGACCCAGTACTTC.

As regards this clone: Other DNA sequences from this sample encode an identical CDR3 as well. The gene calls are TRBV7-2 and TRBJ2-7, with D possibly being TRBD1 (6 bases). Trimming shortened V by 8 bases and J by 6 bases, and 11 bases separated the two germline ends. The CDR3 is 11 amino acids. In germline, CDR1 is SGHTA, CDR2 FQGNSA. DNA for the CDR3: TGTGCCAGCTCCAGGGGCCGCGAGCAGTACTTC. Translating gives CASSRGREQYF.